Only one count was recorded for the clone carrying this T cell receptor beta chain. This entry belongs to a study of blood T cell repertoires in COVID-19. On the study more broadly: Samples came from the United States, Italy and Spain, spanning acute and convalescent COVID-19. In each case, the material was cDNA or gDNA derived from T cells, B-cell-depleted T cells, or PBMCs.

Per the authors' pipeline: By means of reference gene primer amplification, nucleated cell counts were estimated. TCRdb keeps only in-frame clones here, not all; method: immunoSEQ multiplex PCR. V and J calls plus clone size are reproduced from that table; the DNA served to infer D and trimming. Of about 240,000 clones detected, roughly 85% appear once; the ten largest clones hold less than 3.5%. The receptor was isolated from a woman between 18 and 30 years old with acute or convalescent COVID-19. The sample comprised peripheral blood.

In DNA form, the CDR3 reads TGTGCCTGGTTCCCCTCCCTGTTCACAGATACGCAGTATTTT. Protein: CAWFPSLFTDTQYF. This rearrangement joins TRBV30 to TRBJ2-3, with D uncertain. Deletions cut 5 bases from V and 2 bases from J, with 14 bases between. Germline V gives CDR1 GTSNPN, CDR2 SVGIG (reference sequence). This CDR3 is built from 14 residues.